This TCR beta chain was recovered during a study of T cell repertoires in cytomegalovirus infection. Looking at the study overall: Public TCR beta signatures indicated both CMV infection and matching HLA type.

Via MiXCR, TCRdb re-called the reads, giving one row per CDR3 protein. The sample contains almost 500,000 distinct CDR3 sequences, over 9% of which appear only once. General study points: People with CMV and the relevant HLA were identified by cumulative public TCR beta family frequency. Across the ex vivo response, the dominant clonotypes were HLA-C-restricted CMV-specific TCR beta clonotypes.

The V gene's germline CDR1 is SEHNR and CDR2 FQNEAQ (reference sequence). This CDR3 region has 16 residues. Trimming left V 1 base short and J 4 bases short, with 16 bases between. This clonotype has at least ten counts. The antigen is unknown. This chain links TRBV7-9 with TRBJ1-1; maybe TRBD1 (5 bases). The clonotype originates from a human donor in good health (CMV status not recorded). Some clones in this sample may be carry-over from other donors' samples. Sequences were obtained from PBMCs. The CDR3 is CASSLGFLDTRTEAFF. The DNA for the CDR3 is TGTGCCAGCAGCTTAGGGTTTCTGGACACCCGCACTGAAGCTTTCTTT.